One and the same sample provided the 22 T cell receptor beta chains below, sequenced in a study of Tregs in tolerant kidney transplant recipients. Some clones are missing from TCRdb's copy, which holds only in-frame ones; the method was immunoSEQ multiplex PCR. The table shows 62,000 or so clones, with 95% to 98% occurring only once. Here the sequenced sample was Tregs from blood, taken before the transplant. The receptors derive from a human donor who received a combined kidney and bone marrow transplant.

V is TRBV19 and J is TRBJ1-5, with TRBD1 identical over 7 bases. This CDR3 has 12 amino acids. Germline V lookup: CDR1 LNHDA, CDR2 SQIVND (reference sequence). Trimming removed 7 bases from V and 7 bases from J; junction bases left unmatched: 4. CDR3 in DNA: TGTGCCAGTACAAGGGGACAGCAGCCCCAGCATTTT. Amino acids: CASTRGQQPQHF.

V is TRBV19 and J is TRBJ1-1, with 9 bases lining up with TRBD1. Germline CDR1 is LNHDA and CDR2 is SQIVND (reference sequence). The CDR3 length is 13 residues. The V segment lost 5 bases and the J segment 5 bases; nucleotides outside the gene matches: 3. The CDR3 loop is CASSVDRGTEAFF. DNA for the CDR3: TGTGCCAGTAGTGTTGACAGGGGGACTGAAGCTTTCTTT.

CDR3 nucleotides: TGTGCCAGCAGCTTAATAAGCGGGGGCACCGGGGAGCTGTTTTTT. Amino acid sequence: CASSLISGGTGELFF. V gene TRBV7-3 combines with J gene TRBJ2-2; TRBD2 matches at 8 bases. Germline loops: CDR1 SGHTA, CDR2 FQGTGA. V lost 1 base and J lost 4; bases outside the gene matches: 2. The CDR3 has 15 amino acids.

The table lists this clone with a count of one. The chain is built from TRBV30 and TRBJ1-2, with D tentatively TRBD1 (5 bases). The CDR3 covers 13 residues. Per the germline V gene, CDR1 is GTSNPN and CDR2 is SVGIG (reference sequence). V was trimmed by 0 bases and J by 8 bases, leaving 13 bases between them. The CDR3 loop reads CAWSVIRDSGYTF. CDR3 sequence (DNA): TGTGCCTGGAGTGTAATCCGGGACTCAGGCTACACCTTC.

J is TRBJ1-1 and V is TRBV30; tentatively, D is TRBD1 (5 bases). The germline CDR1 and CDR2 sequences are GTSNPN and SVGIG (reference sequence). V gave up 5 bases and J gave up 0 bases, with 10 bases separating them. The CDR3 totals 13 residues. CDR3 loop: CAWDSDMNTEAFF. For the CDR3, the DNA is TGTGCCTGGGACAGCGATATGAACACTGAAGCTTTCTTT. The variable domain in full, with the rest retrieved from reference TRBV30 and TRBJ1-1, is SQTIHQWPATLVQPVGSPLSLECTVEGTSNPNLYWYRQAAGRGLQLLFYSVGIGQISSEVPQNLSASRPQDRQFILSSKKLLLSDSGFYLCAWDSDMNTEAFFGQGTRLTVV.

The V call is TRBV1, the J call TRBJ2-5; TRBD2 was called by the table and not checked on the DNA. TRBV1 is a pseudogene locus. This CDR3 has 13 amino acids. CDR3 DNA sequence: TGCACCATGAAACTAGCGGGGTCAGAGACCCAGTACTTC. This gives the protein CTMKLAGSETQYF.

The chain couples TRBV25-1 to TRBJ2-7; TRBD2 aligns across 8 bases. The V and J ends lost 7 bases and 5 bases, in that order; junction bases with no gene match: 4. CDR3 size: 12 residues. CDR1 and CDR2 (germline): MGHDK, SYGVNS. CDR3 sequence reads: CASTGGGDEQYF. The CDR3 region has the DNA TGTGCCAGCACGGGGGGGGGCGACGAGCAGTACTTC.

J is TRBJ2-7 and V is TRBV30; 11 bases map to TRBD2. CDR3 length: 17 amino acids. V lost 0 bases to trimming and J lost 0 bases; unmatched junction nucleotides: 7. Germline V CDR1 and CDR2: GTSNPN, SVGIG (reference sequence). For the CDR3, the DNA is TGTGCCTGGAGTGTACCCCTAGCGGGGGGCCGCTCCTACGAGCAGTACTTC. Its protein is CAWSVPLAGGRSYEQYF.

V and J are TRBV7-8 and TRBJ2-1, with 8 bases identical to TRBD1. The V gene end was trimmed by 1 base and the J gene end by 7 bases; junction bases not matched to a gene: 6. Germline V lookup: CDR1 SGHVS, CDR2 FQNEAQ. This CDR3 spans 15 amino acids. The DNA for the CDR3 is TGTGCCAGCAGCTTAGGTCAGGGGGCGAGGAATGAGCAGTTCTTC. Its protein is CASSLGQGARNEQFF.

The chain has TRBV5-1 and TRBJ1-2; 8 nucleotides match TRBD1. Germline values: CDR1 SGHRS, CDR2 YFSETQ. The CDR3 consists of 14 residues. J was trimmed by 7 bases and V by 3 bases; bases with no gene match: 8. The CDR3 spells CASSSGQALGGYTF. As DNA, the CDR3 is TGCGCCAGCAGCTCGGGACAGGCCCTGGGTGGCTACACCTTC.

The chain employs TRBV19 and TRBJ1-5; D possibly corresponds to TRBD1 (6 bases). Trimming removed 6 bases from V and 0 bases from J, with 12 bases in between. Germline CDR1 reads LNHDA; CDR2 reads SQIVND (reference sequence). This CDR3 has 15 residues. CDR3 sequence (DNA): TGTGCCAGTAGACCGACAGGATATAGCAATCAGCCCCAGCATTTT. It yields the protein CASRPTGYSNQPQHF.

This sequence joins TRBV28 and TRBJ1-2, with a tentative D call TRBD1 (5 bases). Trimming removed 4 bases from V and 5 bases from J, with 8 bases in between. The CDR3 consists of 12 residues. Looked up from germline, CDR1 is MDHEN and CDR2 is SYDVKM. The CDR3 loop is CASSYRRYGYTF. CDR3 nucleotides: TGTGCCAGCAGTTACAGGCGTTATGGCTACACCTTC.

This chain connects TRBV20-1 to TRBJ1-2; D gene unclear. Germline V CDR1 and CDR2: DFQATT, SNEGSKA (reference sequence). Trimming cost V 6 bases and J 6 bases, with 11 bases left between them. The CDR3 contains 11 residues. CDR3 in amino acids: CSARALHGYTF. The DNA for the CDR3 is TGCAGTGCGAGGGCCCTTCATGGCTACACCTTC.

V is TRBV4-3 and J is TRBJ2-2, with D maybe TRBD1 (5 bases). Trimming stripped 0 bases from V and 9 bases from J, with 8 bases between. The CDR3 totals 13 residues. Germline-derived CDR1 and CDR2 are LGHNA and YSLEER. CDR3 in DNA: TGCGCCAGCAGCCAAGAAGGGGCTTGGGAGCTGTTTTTT. This codes for CASSQEGAWELFF.

V is TRBV18 and J is TRBJ2-7; 10 bases are a match to TRBD1. Per the germline V gene, CDR1 is KGHSH and CDR2 is LQKENI. This CDR3 is built from 17 residues. V lost 5 bases to trimming and J lost 5 bases; unmatched junction nucleotides: 15. CDR3 DNA sequence: TGTGCCAGCTCATTCCTCCTCCCGGGACAGGGGACAAACGAGCAGTACTTC. Translated, it gives CASSFLLPGQGTNEQYF.

The chain joins TRBV9 to TRBJ2-5, with 7 bases lining up with TRBD1. CDR3 length: 15 residues. Germline values: CDR1 SGDLS, CDR2 YYNGEE. J gave up 4 bases and V 1 base, and 7 bases lay outside the gene matches. The CDR3 sequence: CASSVHRDSPETQYF. The CDR3 DNA is TGTGCCAGCAGCGTACACAGGGACAGTCCAGAGACCCAGTACTTC.

This chain uses TRBV10-2 with TRBJ1-4, with D tentatively TRBD1 (5 bases). The CDR3 is 15 residues long. Looked up from germline, CDR1 is WSHSY and CDR2 is SAAADI. Trimming left V 1 base short and J 11 bases short, with 17 bases between. DNA for the CDR3: TGCGCCAGCAGTGAGTGGGGGGATTCTTTTGAGAAACTGTTTTTT. Its protein is CASSEWGDSFEKLFF.

This clone was seen only once. The chain has TRBV6-5 and TRBJ2-7; 11 bases fit TRBD2. This CDR3 has 14 residues. Trimming removed 4 bases from V and 7 bases from J; junction bases left unmatched: 6. Germline CDR1 reads MNHEY; CDR2 reads SVGAGI. CDR3 region: CASSFSGRGEEQYF. The CDR3 nucleotides are TGTGCCAGCAGTTTTAGCGGGAGGGGAGAGGAGCAGTACTTC.

The CDR3 DNA follows: TGTGCCAGTAGTATAGGCGGGAGCACTGAAGCTTTCTTT. Encoded protein: CASSIGGSTEAFF. The chain links TRBV19 to TRBJ1-1; the D is unclear. The germline V gene has CDR1 LNHDA and CDR2 SQIVND (reference sequence). The CDR3 is made up of 13 amino acids. V lost 1 base and J lost 4, with 7 bases in between.

This clone is a singleton in its sample. The V and J genes are TRBV10-2 and TRBJ1-5; TRBD1 might be the D (6 bases). V was cut by 6 bases and J by 5 bases, with 14 bases left in between. This CDR3 comprises 14 residues. The germline gives CDR1 WSHSY, CDR2 SAAADI. CDR3: CASRTAGVDQPQHF. The CDR3 coding sequence is TGCGCCAGCAGGACGGCAGGGGTGGATCAGCCCCAGCATTTT.

This chain joins TRBV9 and TRBJ2-1; TRBD2 aligns across 8 bases. V lost 3 bases, J lost 13 bases, and 6 bases stayed unmatched. The CDR3 runs 12 residues. In germline, CDR1 is SGDLS, CDR2 YYNGEE. In nucleotides, the CDR3 is TGTGCCAGCAGCGCTGGTAGCGGGATACAGTTCTTC. Translated: CASSAGSGIQFF.

V is TRBV6-4 and J is TRBJ2-1; weak D call: TRBD2 (5 bases). The germline V and J ends were trimmed by 7 bases and 0 bases, with 19 bases remaining between them. Looked up from germline, CDR1 is MRHNA and CDR2 is SNTAGT. The CDR3 totals 17 residues. CDR3 region: CASNPVGRLFSYNEQFF. CDR3 nucleotide sequence: TGTGCCAGCAACCCGGTCGGTCGACTATTCTCCTACAATGAGCAGTTCTTC.